The 22 T cell receptor beta chains reported below all come from one sample, sequenced in a study of blood T cell repertoires in COVID-19. Sequenced by immunoSEQ multiplex PCR; TCRdb stores in-frame clones only, minus some. The profile covers approximately 390,000 clones, with about 89% appearing a single time and about 2.3% taken by the ten largest. The specimen was peripheral blood. The receptor set was obtained from a woman aged 55-69 years with COVID-19, enrolled during active disease.

This rearrangement joins TRBV6-1 to TRBJ1-5, with 7 bases fitting TRBD1. The CDR3 contains 17 residues. V lost 2 bases, J lost 2 bases, and 9 bases stayed unmatched. Germline assignment: CDR1 MNHNS and CDR2 SASEGT. CDR3 bases: TGTGCCAGCAGTGAAATCCACGGCCAGGGGGGCAATCAGCCCCAGCATTTT. This gives the protein CASSEIHGQGGNQPQHF.

This chain connects TRBV7-2 to TRBJ1-1, with D unresolved. Germline V gene sequence: CDR1 SGHTA, CDR2 FQGNSA. The CDR3 is 13 residues long. V lost 5 bases and J 1 base, leaving 8 bases between the germline ends. The CDR3 coding sequence is TGTGCCAGCAGCCGGCAGGCGAACACTGAAGCTTTCTTT. This encodes CASSRQANTEAFF.

The chain has TRBV5-1 and TRBJ2-7; maybe TRBD2 (8 bases). V shed 5 bases and J shed 2 bases, with 20 bases lying between them. Per germline, CDR1 SGHRS and CDR2 YFSETQ. CDR3 length equals 16 residues. The CDR3 DNA follows: TGCGCCAGCAGACGACAGGGACTAGTGGGCACCTACGAGCAGTACTTC. It encodes CASRRQGLVGTYEQYF.

This chain links TRBV4-1 with TRBJ2-7; 8 bases align to TRBD1. The CDR3 is 15 amino acids. J was trimmed by 2 bases and V by 1 base; bases with no gene match: 4. Germline V gene sequence: CDR1 MGHRA, CDR2 YSYEKL. Here the CDR3 DNA reads TGCGCCAGCAGCCAAGCCGCAGGGGGCACCTACGAGCAGTACTTC. It encodes CASSQAAGGTYEQYF.

CDR3 sequence: CASSQVRGAPNEKLFF. The DNA for the CDR3 is TGCGCCAGCAGCCAAGTTCGGGGGGCTCCTAATGAAAAACTGTTTTTT. The V call is TRBV4-1, the J call TRBJ1-4; weak D call: TRBD1 (6 bases). This CDR3 has 16 amino acids. V was shortened by 1 base and J by 3 bases, with 12 bases between the two germline ends. Germline V gene sequence: CDR1 MGHRA, CDR2 YSYEKL.

V and J are TRBV14 and TRBJ2-1; TRBD2 aligns across 14 bases. CDR1 and CDR2 from the germline V gene are SGHDN and FVKESK. J lost 4 bases, V lost 5 bases, and 7 bases had no gene match. The CDR3 spans 17 residues. This CDR3 is CASSSWTSGGIYNEQFF. The DNA for the CDR3 is TGTGCCAGCAGCTCTTGGACTAGCGGGGGGATTTACAATGAGCAGTTCTTC.

This chain uses TRBV3-1 (or the pseudogene TRBV3-2) with TRBJ1-1; D perhaps matches TRBD1 (6 bases). Germline V gene sequence: CDR1 LGHDT, CDR2 YNNKEL (reference sequence). Trimming shortened V by 7 bases and J by 7 bases, and 22 bases separated the two germline ends. The CDR3 totals 15 residues. The DNA of the CDR3 is TGTGCCAGCACGGGGACGGCGGGGGCCAAGGGTGAAGCTTTCTTT. Protein product: CASTGTAGAKGEAFF.

The gene calls are TRBV27 and TRBJ1-2; TRBD1 is a possible D gene (6 bases). The V and J ends lost 5 bases and 4 bases respectively, with 20 bases between them. The CDR3 sequence is 16 residues long. Germline V gene lookup returns CDR1 MNHEY and CDR2 SMNVEV (reference sequence). In DNA form, the CDR3 reads TGTGCCAGCAGTGGTACGATAAGACAGGACAGCTATGGCTACACCTTC. Protein sequence: CASSGTIRQDSYGYTF.

J is TRBJ1-5 and V is TRBV19; the match to TRBD1 covers 9 bases. CDR3 length equals 19 residues. CDR1 LNHDA and CDR2 SQIVND come from the germline V gene (reference sequence). V shed 0 bases, J shed 2 bases, and the junction held 11 bases outside the gene matches. CDR3 nucleotides: TGTGCCAGTAGTATAGAGGGACAGGGTGGGGTCCGGCGCAATCAGCCCCAGCATTTT. Amino acid sequence: CASSIEGQGGVRRNQPQHF.

The J gene is TRBJ2-7, the V gene TRBV5-8; a possible D gene is TRBD1 (6 bases). The V gene's germline CDR1 is SGHTS and CDR2 YDEGEE. The CDR3 length is 12 residues. The V end was cut by 2 bases, the J end by 5 bases, with 8 bases between. CDR3 sequence: CASSLQGNEQYF. The CDR3 DNA reads as TGTGCCAGCAGCTTACAGGGAAACGAGCAGTACTTC.

CDR3 sequence (DNA): TGTGCCAGCAGTTACGACAGGGGGCTAAGTGGCTACACCTTC. It is translated as CASSYDRGLSGYTF. The chain combines TRBV6-5 with TRBJ1-2; TRBD1 matches 10 bases. Unmatched junction bases numbered 4, after V lost 2 bases and J lost 7 bases. Germline lookup yields CDR1 MNHEY and CDR2 SVGAGI. The CDR3 sequence is 14 residues long.

The genes are TRBV3-1 (or the pseudogene TRBV3-2) and TRBJ1-2, with D maybe TRBD1 (5 bases). The length of the CDR3 is 14 residues. Germline V gene sequence: CDR1 LGHDT, CDR2 YNNKEL (reference sequence). The V end lost 4 bases, the J end lost 0 bases, and 9 bases lay between the germline ends. DNA of the CDR3: TGTGCCAGCAGCCTGACAGTAGCTAACTATGGCTACACCTTC. The encoded protein is CASSLTVANYGYTF.

The J gene is TRBJ2-1, the V gene TRBV18; D is possibly TRBD2 (6 bases). V lost 3 bases and J 1 base, leaving 13 bases between the germline ends. There are 16 residues in the CDR3. The germline CDR1 and CDR2 sequences are KGHSH and LQKENI. This CDR3 reads CASSPASGYSYNEQFF. The CDR3, as DNA: TGTGCCAGCTCACCGGCCAGCGGGTATTCCTACAATGAGCAGTTCTTC.

V gene TRBV19 combines with J gene TRBJ1-1, with D maybe TRBD1 (6 bases). This CDR3 spans 14 amino acids. Germline V gene data show CDR1 as LNHDA and CDR2 as SQIVND (reference sequence). V lost 4 bases to trimming and J lost 5 bases, with 14 bases between them. CDR3 sequence: CASSTTGRRTEAFF. CDR3 bases: TGTGCCAGTAGTACCACAGGGCGGCGGACTGAAGCTTTCTTT. The full variable domain, its missing parts supplied by reference TRBV19 and TRBJ1-1, is DGGITQSPKYLFRKEGQNVTLSCEQNLNHDAMYWYRQDPGQGLRLIYYSQIVNDFQKGDIAEGYSVSREKKESFPLTVTSAQKNPTAFYLCASSTTGRRTEAFFGQGTRLTVV.

The CDR3 loop reads CASSFRGDTIYF. As DNA, the CDR3 is TGTGCCAGCAGCTTCCGGGGGGACACCATATATTTT. The gene calls are TRBV7-9 and TRBJ1-3, with a weak D call TRBD1 (5 bases). Trimming pared 3 bases from V and 8 bases from J, leaving 8 bases between. Per the germline V gene, CDR1 is SEHNR and CDR2 is FQNEAQ (reference sequence). The CDR3 is 12 residues long. The whole variable domain, remainder taken from reference TRBV7-9 and TRBJ1-3, is DTGVSQNPRHKITKRGQNVTFRCDPISEHNRLYWYRQTLGQGPEFLTYFQNEAQLEKSRLLSDRFSAERPKGSFSTLEIQRTEQGDSAMYLCASSFRGDTIYFGEGSWLTVV.

The J gene is TRBJ2-3, the V gene TRBV5-6; D gene uncertain. The CDR3 has 14 residues. With 1 base removed from V and 2 bases from J, the gap between germline ends came to 8 bases. Germline values: CDR1 SGHDT, CDR2 YYEEEE. The CDR3 coding sequence is TGTGCCAGCAGCTTGTTGGCTCCCACAGATACGCAGTATTTT. It encodes CASSLLAPTDTQYF.

The chain couples TRBV11-1 to TRBJ1-2, with TRBD1 matching over 7 bases. CDR3 length: 14 amino acids. Unmatched junction bases numbered 11, after V lost 5 bases and J lost 8 bases. Per the germline V gene, CDR1 is SGHAT and CDR2 is FQDESV (reference sequence). The CDR3 coding sequence is TGTGCCAGCAGCCTCTCGAGGGGGCGGGAAGGCTACACCTTC. This translates into CASSLSRGREGYTF.

The genes are TRBV18 and TRBJ1-3, with TRBD1 as a possible D gene (6 bases). Germline CDR1 is KGHSH and CDR2 is LQKENI. The length of the CDR3 is 17 residues. The germline V and J ends were trimmed by 3 bases and 0 bases, with 15 bases remaining between them. CDR3 amino acids: CASSPRLSRGSGNTIYF. CDR3 in DNA: TGTGCCAGCTCACCGCGCTTGAGCAGGGGCTCTGGAAACACCATATATTTT.

The genes are TRBV6-1 and TRBJ2-1; 10 bases map to TRBD2. The CDR3 contains 15 residues. Trimming cost V 8 bases and J 3 bases; bases outside gene matches: 7. Germline V lookup: CDR1 MNHNS, CDR2 SASEGT. Here the CDR3 reads CASRDRTSGYNEQFF. CDR3 coding DNA: TGTGCCAGCCGCGATCGGACTAGCGGCTACAATGAGCAGTTCTTC.

The chain has TRBV9 and TRBJ2-7, with 12 bases fitting TRBD2. The ends lost 4 bases at V and 2 bases at J; junction bases unmatched: 4. Germline values: CDR1 SGDLS, CDR2 YYNGEE. The CDR3 sequence is 15 residues long. CDR3 sequence: CASSPRTSGAYEQYF. The DNA for the CDR3 is TGTGCCAGCAGCCCTAGGACTAGCGGGGCCTACGAGCAGTACTTC.

This sequence joins TRBV9 and TRBJ1-4; possible D gene TRBD1, 5 bases. Germline CDR1 is SGDLS and CDR2 is YYNGEE. The ends were cut back, 3 bases at V and 0 bases at J, with 18 bases in the middle. There are 18 residues in the CDR3. CDR3 loop: CASSADKMPPATNEKLFF. The DNA for the CDR3 is TGTGCCAGCAGCGCGGACAAGATGCCCCCTGCAACTAATGAAAAACTGTTTTTT.

This clone was picked up a small number of times. The chain combines TRBV7-2 with TRBJ1-5; tentative D call: TRBD1 (5 bases). The CDR3 extends over 12 amino acids. The germline V and J ends were trimmed by 8 bases and 3 bases, with 8 bases remaining between them. CDR1 is SGHTA and CDR2 is FQGNSA in the germline V gene. DNA of the CDR3: TGTGCCAGCGGACACTTCAATCAGCCCCAGCATTTT. It yields the protein CASGHFNQPQHF. The variable domain in full, with the rest retrieved from reference TRBV7-2 and TRBJ1-5, is GAGVSQSPSNKVTEKGKDVELRCDPISGHTALYWYRQSLGQGLEFLIYFQGNSAPDKSGLPSDRFSAERTGGSVSTLTIQRTQQEDSAVYLCASGHFNQPQHFGDGTRLSIL.